The 29 T cell receptor beta chains below were found in one sample sequenced in a study of blood T cell repertoires in COVID-19. Sequenced by immunoSEQ multiplex PCR; TCRdb stores in-frame clones only, minus some. Of about 110,000 clones in the sample, almost 90% were seen once. The sample comprised peripheral blood. These receptors originate from a woman in her 50s with active or convalescent COVID-19.

V and J are TRBV6-2 or TRBV6-3 and TRBJ2-3, with 10 bases lining up with TRBD2. Per the germline V gene, CDR1 is MNHEY and CDR2 is SVGEGT. The V and J ends lost 5 bases and 6 bases, in that order; junction bases with no gene match: 20. This CDR3 is built from 19 residues. The CDR3 region is CASSTPRAGGPGSTDTQYF. In nucleotides, the CDR3 is TGTGCCAGCAGTACCCCTAGAGCGGGAGGGCCGGGGTCTACGGATACGCAGTATTTT.

The rearrangement uses TRBV28 and TRBJ1-4; a possible D gene is TRBD1 (5 bases). V shed 5 bases and J shed 6 bases, with 13 bases lying between them. Germline lookup yields CDR1 MDHEN and CDR2 SYDVKM. The CDR3 is 14 amino acids. In DNA form, the CDR3 reads TGTGCCAGCAGTGACCCGGGGGACGATGAAAAACTGTTTTTT. It translates to CASSDPGDDEKLFF.

The chain combines TRBV10-3 with TRBJ1-5; D may be TRBD1 (5 bases). CDR3 size: 15 residues. V lost 6 bases to trimming and J lost 7 bases, with 19 bases between them. Germline values: CDR1 ENHRY, CDR2 SYGVKD. The CDR3 protein is CAISRDLSIGQPQHF. The CDR3 DNA is TGTGCCATCAGCAGGGACTTATCAATTGGACAGCCCCAGCATTTT.

Here the CDR3 DNA reads TGTGCCAGCAGCCCAGGGCGAACTAGCACAGATACGCAGTATTTT. As protein: CASSPGRTSTDTQYF. The V and J genes are TRBV7-2 and TRBJ2-3; weak D call: TRBD1 (5 bases). Germline CDR1 is SGHTA and CDR2 is FQGNSA. CDR3 size: 15 residues. V gave up 5 bases and J gave up 0 bases, with 12 bases separating them.

V is TRBV29-1 and J is TRBJ2-5; D is unclear. The CDR3 spans 11 residues. Germline CDR1 reads SQVTM; CDR2 reads ANQGSEA. With 7 bases removed from V and 2 bases from J, the gap between germline ends came to 8 bases. This chain's CDR3 is CSAQLQETQYF. CDR3 nucleotide sequence: TGCAGCGCTCAACTGCAAGAGACCCAGTACTTC.

For the CDR3, the DNA is TGTGCCAGCAGTACCTCCGGGACAGGGAATGGCTACACCTTC. Protein: CASSTSGTGNGYTF. The rearrangement uses TRBV27 and TRBJ1-2, with 9 positions matching TRBD1. The trim removed 5 bases at V and 6 bases at J, leaving 7 bases unmatched. Per germline, CDR1 MNHEY and CDR2 SMNVEV (reference sequence). The CDR3 length is 14 residues.

V usage is TRBV7-2 and J usage is TRBJ2-3; tentative D call: TRBD1 (6 bases). V lost 1 base to trimming and J lost 4 bases, with 12 bases between them. This CDR3 region has 15 residues. Germline loops: CDR1 SGHTA, CDR2 FQGNSA. CDR3 in DNA: TGTGCCAGCAGCTTAGGACAGAAGGGGGCAGATACGCAGTATTTT. Amino acids: CASSLGQKGADTQYF.

This clone has just one count. The V call is TRBV18, the J call TRBJ2-4; 9 positions match TRBD1. The CDR3 consists of 15 residues. V lost 2 bases and J lost 5; bases outside the gene matches: 4. Per the germline V gene, CDR1 is KGHSH and CDR2 is LQKENI. The DNA of the CDR3 is TGTGCCAGCTCACCAGGGGACAGGGTTGAAAACATTCAGTACTTC. Translating it yields CASSPGDRVENIQYF.

The V call is TRBV7-8, the J call TRBJ1-3; no firm D call. There are 15 residues in the CDR3. The V end was cut by 2 bases, the J end by 0 bases, with 8 bases between. Germline lookup yields CDR1 SGHVS and CDR2 FQNEAQ. CDR3 region: CASSLRGSSGNTIYF. CDR3 coding DNA: TGTGCCAGCAGCTTAAGAGGGAGCTCTGGAAACACCATATATTTT.

This clone has more than one count but fewer than ten. The chain combines TRBV30 with TRBJ2-7, with 9 bases aligning to TRBD2. Germline CDR1 reads GTSNPN; CDR2 reads SVGIG (reference sequence). The CDR3 consists of 14 residues. V lost 3 bases, J lost 2 bases, and 5 bases stayed unmatched. CDR3 sequence reads: CAWRTSGKTYEQYF. CDR3 nucleotide sequence: TGTGCCTGGAGGACTAGCGGAAAAACCTACGAGCAGTACTTC.

V usage is TRBV12-3 or TRBV12-4 and J usage is TRBJ1-2; no reliable D call. V dropped 8 bases and J dropped 7 bases, with 11 bases sitting between them. The CDR3 contains 11 residues. The CDR3 here is CASYEGFGYTF. CDR3 sequence (DNA): TGTGCCAGCTACGAGGGTTTTGGCTACACCTTC.

The chain uses TRBV4-2 and TRBJ2-5; TRBD2 aligns across 7 bases. After removal of 0 bases from V and 5 bases from J, the junction contained 9 bases not matched to a gene. Germline V CDR1 and CDR2: LGHNA, YNFKEQ. CDR3 length: 16 residues. The CDR3 nucleotides are TGTGCCAGCAGCCAAGACGTCAGCCAGGGAGGGGAGACCCAGTACTTC. Protein product: CASSQDVSQGGETQYF.

The rearrangement links TRBV5-6 to TRBJ2-7; 8 bases align to TRBD1. This CDR3 spans 13 amino acids. Germline CDR1 and CDR2: SGHDT and YYEEEE. The ends lost 4 bases at V and 2 bases at J; junction bases unmatched: 2. The CDR3 DNA reads TGTGCCAGCAGCGTGGACAGGGCCTACGAGCAGTACTTC. This encodes CASSVDRAYEQYF. Looking up the rest from reference TRBV5-6 and TRBJ2-7 gives the full variable domain: DAGVTQSPTHLIKTRGQQVTLRCSPKSGHDTVSWYQQALGQGPQFIFQYYEEEERQRGNFPDRFSGHQFPNYSSELNVNALLLGDSALYLCASSVDRAYEQYFGPGTRLTVT.

The CDR3 protein is CASSKITGLGNTIYF. CDR3 DNA: TGTGCCAGCAGCAAAATAACAGGGTTGGGAAACACCATATATTTT. This rearrangement joins TRBV28 to TRBJ1-3; weak D call: TRBD1 (6 bases). The CDR3 length is 15 residues. Germline V CDR1 and CDR2: MDHEN, SYDVKM. Trimming removed 6 bases at V and 4 bases at J, with 16 bases between. The full variable domain, its missing parts supplied by reference TRBV28 and TRBJ1-3, is DVKVTQSSRYLVKRTGEKVFLECVQDMDHENMFWYRQDPGLGLRLIYFSYDVKMKEKGDIPEGYSVSREKKERFSLILESASTNQTSMYLCASSKITGLGNTIYFGEGSWLTVV.

The gene calls are TRBV29-1 and TRBJ2-7; D perhaps matches TRBD2 (6 bases). Germline lookup yields CDR1 SQVTM and CDR2 ANQGSEA. Trimming took 2 bases from V and 1 from J, leaving 15 bases between them. The CDR3 sequence is 15 residues long. In DNA, the CDR3 is TGCAGCGTTGAAAGTTTCGGGGGACGGTCCTACGAGCAGTACTTC. Translating it yields CSVESFGGRSYEQYF.

The chain is built from TRBV28 and TRBJ1-4, with 11 bases lining up with TRBD1. The CDR3 is 16 amino acids. The trim removed 4 bases at V and 9 bases at J, leaving 10 bases unmatched. Germline V gene sequence: CDR1 MDHEN, CDR2 SYDVKM. The CDR3 sequence: CASSSPRTGGFQKLFF. CDR3 in DNA: TGTGCCAGCAGTTCCCCCCGGACAGGGGGCTTTCAAAAACTGTTTTTT.

This chain joins TRBV24-1 and TRBJ2-7; the match to TRBD1 covers 9 bases. The V and J ends lost 9 bases and 1 base, in that order; junction bases with no gene match: 3. CDR3 size: 13 residues. Germline CDR1 reads KGHDR; CDR2 reads SFDVKD. The CDR3, as DNA: TGTGCCACCCGGGACAGGGTGTCCTACGAGCAGTACTTC. Protein product: CATRDRVSYEQYF.

The V gene is TRBV3-1 (or the pseudogene TRBV3-2), the J gene TRBJ2-7; 9 bases agree with TRBD2. After removal of 8 bases from V and 7 bases from J, the junction contained 6 bases not matched to a gene. Germline CDR1 LGHDT, CDR2 YNNKEL (reference sequence). CDR3 size: 12 residues. The CDR3 DNA reads TGTGCCAGCGGGGGACTAGCAGGAGAGCAGTACTTC. Amino acids: CASGGLAGEQYF.

This chain joins TRBV16 and TRBJ2-5, with TRBD1 matching 8 bases. The CDR3 consists of 15 residues. The V gene end was trimmed by 0 bases and the J gene end by 5 bases; junction bases not matched to a gene: 5. From germline, CDR1 is KGHSY and CDR2 FQNENV. The CDR3 here is CASSQSRGLGETQYF. The CDR3 nucleotides are TGTGCCAGCAGCCAATCCAGGGGGCTCGGGGAGACCCAGTACTTC. The full variable domain, its missing parts supplied by reference TRBV16 and TRBJ2-5, is GEEVAQTPKHLVRGEGQKAKLYCAPIKGHSYVFWYQQVLKNEFKFLISFQNENVFDETGMPKERFSAKCLPNSPCSLEIQATKLEDSAVYFCASSQSRGLGETQYFGPGTRLLVL.

The genes are TRBV19 and TRBJ2-2, with a tentative D call TRBD2 (6 bases). This CDR3 has 15 amino acids. Trimming removed 5 bases from V and 4 bases from J, with 14 bases in between. Germline CDR1 and CDR2: LNHDA and SQIVND (reference sequence). CDR3 DNA: TGTGCCAGTAGTCCGCGGGACCTTTCCACCGGGGAGCTGTTTTTT. Its translation: CASSPRDLSTGELFF.

The chain is built from TRBV7-8 and TRBJ1-2; TRBD1 matches at 9 bases. Losses at the gene ends were 6 bases for V and 2 bases for J; bases not matched to a gene: 4. Looked up from germline, CDR1 is SGHVS and CDR2 is FQNEAQ. This CDR3 is built from 14 residues. This CDR3 reads CASSGDRGNYGYTF. In nucleotides, the CDR3 is TGTGCCAGCAGTGGAGACAGGGGGAACTATGGCTACACCTTC.

V usage is TRBV4-3 and J usage is TRBJ2-7; weak D call: TRBD2 (5 bases). The CDR3 totals 14 residues. Germline values: CDR1 LGHNA, CDR2 YSLEER. V lost 1 base and J 3 bases, leaving 10 bases between the germline ends. CDR3 nucleotide sequence: TGCGCCAGCAGCCAAGGAGGGCCGAACTACGAGCAGTACTTC. Translating it yields CASSQGGPNYEQYF.

The rearrangement links TRBV19 to TRBJ1-6; TRBD1 agrees at 9 bases. J gave up 11 bases and V 5 bases, and 7 bases lay outside the gene matches. The CDR3 loop spans 14 amino acids. CDR1 and CDR2 from the germline V gene are LNHDA and SQIVND (reference sequence). For the CDR3, the DNA is TGTGCCAGTAGTGTTGGACAGGGGTGGGCACCCCTCCACTTT. Protein product: CASSVGQGWAPLHF.

V gene TRBV19 combines with J gene TRBJ2-7; 8 positions match TRBD2. V was clipped by 6 bases and J by 2 bases; unmatched bases: 3. Germline assignment: CDR1 LNHDA and CDR2 SQIVND (reference sequence). This CDR3 is 13 amino acids long. The CDR3 DNA is TGTGCCAGTAGAAGAGCGGGAGCCTACGAGCAGTACTTC. It codes for CASRRAGAYEQYF. The whole variable domain, remainder taken from reference TRBV19 and TRBJ2-7, is DGGITQSPKYLFRKEGQNVTLSCEQNLNHDAMYWYRQDPGQGLRLIYYSQIVNDFQKGDIAEGYSVSREKKESFPLTVTSAQKNPTAFYLCASRRAGAYEQYFGPGTRLTVT.

The chain carries TRBV7-8 and TRBJ1-1, with a tentative D call TRBD1 (6 bases). Per the germline V gene, CDR1 is SGHVS and CDR2 is FQNEAQ. V lost 5 bases and J 11 bases, leaving 12 bases between the germline ends. This CDR3 spans 11 amino acids. This CDR3 reads CASSPPGGAFF. CDR3 sequence (DNA): TGTGCCAGCAGCCCCCCGGGGGGCGCTTTCTTT.

The chain has TRBV6-4 and TRBJ2-3; 7 bases fit TRBD2. The CDR3 is 15 amino acids. Unmatched junction bases numbered 12, after V lost 8 bases and J lost 4 bases. Germline V gene lookup returns CDR1 MRHNA and CDR2 SNTAGT. CDR3 nucleotide sequence: TGTGCCAGCGCCTCGGGAGGCCTGGGCTCAGATACGCAGTATTTT. Protein: CASASGGLGSDTQYF.

The rearrangement joins TRBV29-1 to TRBJ2-7; 10 positions match TRBD1. Germline V gives CDR1 SQVTM, CDR2 ANQGSEA. V lost 4 bases to trimming and J lost 3 bases; unmatched junction nucleotides: 3. CDR3 length: 13 amino acids. This CDR3 is CSVGDRGFYEQYF. The CDR3 DNA reads TGCAGCGTTGGGGACAGGGGTTTCTACGAGCAGTACTTC.

This clone was counted a single time. This sequence joins TRBV6-2 or TRBV6-3 and TRBJ1-5, with D possibly matching TRBD1 (5 bases). The V and J ends lost 2 bases and 6 bases respectively, with 14 bases between them. The germline V gene has CDR1 MNHEY and CDR2 SVGEGT. The CDR3 contains 15 residues. The DNA for the CDR3 is TGTGCCAGCAGTTACGAGTTGGGGCTCGGTCAGCCCCAGCATTTT. Protein product: CASSYELGLGQPQHF.

The gene calls are TRBV30 and TRBJ1-5, with D unclear. CDR3 length: 13 amino acids. V shed 0 bases and J shed 6 bases, with 9 bases lying between them. Germline values: CDR1 GTSNPN, CDR2 SVGIG (reference sequence). The CDR3 protein is CAWSVSGSQPQHF. CDR3 in DNA: TGTGCCTGGAGTGTATCGGGGAGTCAGCCCCAGCATTTT. Combining the CDR3 with reference TRBV30 and TRBJ1-5 gives the whole variable domain SQTIHQWPATLVQPVGSPLSLECTVEGTSNPNLYWYRQAAGRGLQLLFYSVGIGQISSEVPQNLSASRPQDRQFILSSKKLLLSDSGFYLCAWSVSGSQPQHFGDGTRLSIL.